This passage covers 24 T cell receptor beta chains from one sample sequenced in a study of blood T cell repertoires in COVID-19. Libraries were prepared by immunoSEQ multiplex PCR; TCRdb keeps only in-frame clonotypes and omits some of them. Of under 150,000 clones in the sample, more than 75% were seen once. Sequenced: PBMCs or T cells enriched from blood (not recorded which). The receptors stem from a woman in her 30s with acute COVID-19.

The chain links TRBV28 to TRBJ1-1, with 8 bases matching TRBD1. Per germline, CDR1 MDHEN and CDR2 SYDVKM. The CDR3 runs to 14 residues. The V gene end was trimmed by 8 bases and the J gene end by 10 bases; junction bases not matched to a gene: 15. CDR3 sequence reads: CASYGPGQGAGAFF. The CDR3, as DNA: TGTGCCAGCTATGGCCCCGGTCAGGGGGCGGGAGCTTTCTTT.

This chain uses TRBV10-3 with TRBJ1-2; no reliable D call. Germline V lookup: CDR1 ENHRY, CDR2 SYGVKD. Trimming pared 3 bases from V and 2 bases from J, leaving 4 bases between. CDR3 length: 12 residues. The CDR3 here is CAISEQNYGYTF. CDR3 nucleotides: TGTGCCATCAGTGAACAGAACTATGGCTACACCTTC.

This chain joins TRBV7-8 and TRBJ1-1; D unresolved. This CDR3 contains 13 residues. Germline V gene data show CDR1 as SGHVS and CDR2 as FQNEAQ. V shed 5 bases and J shed 5 bases, with 12 bases lying between them. The CDR3 nucleotides are TGTGCCAGCAGCGCTACTCGAGAGACTGAAGCTTTCTTT. It is translated as CASSATRETEAFF.

This clone was observed a single time. This chain joins TRBV2 and TRBJ1-1; D perhaps matches TRBD1 (5 bases). Looked up from germline, CDR1 is SNHLY and CDR2 is FYNNEI. This CDR3 is 14 amino acids long. V was cut by 2 bases and J by 0 bases, with 7 bases left in between. CDR3 in DNA: TGTGCCAGCAGTGAACAGGGAATGAACACTGAAGCTTTCTTT. The encoded protein is CASSEQGMNTEAFF. Combining the CDR3 with reference TRBV2 and TRBJ1-1 gives the whole variable domain EPEVTQTPSHQVTQMGQEVILRCVPISNHLYFYWYRQILGQKVEFLVSFYNNEISEKSEIFDDQFSVERPDGSNFTLKIRSTKLEDSAMYFCASSEQGMNTEAFFGQGTRLTVV.

This chain joins TRBV6-5 and TRBJ1-5; possible D gene TRBD1, 6 bases. This CDR3 is 14 amino acids long. Trimming took 5 bases from V and 3 from J, leaving 11 bases between them. The germline gives CDR1 MNHEY, CDR2 SVGAGI. The CDR3 DNA sequence: TGTGCCAGCAGTCCTCGGGACATCAATCAGCCCCAGCATTTT. Translating it yields CASSPRDINQPQHF.

CDR3 DNA sequence: TGTGCCAGCCGACAGGGATCAGGAAACACCATATATTTT. This gives the protein CASRQGSGNTIYF. The rearrangement joins TRBV3-1 (or the pseudogene TRBV3-2) to TRBJ1-3; 7 nucleotides agree with TRBD1. This CDR3 has 13 amino acids. V shed 8 bases and J 4 bases; nucleotides not matched to a gene: 5. CDR1 and CDR2 (germline): LGHDT, YNNKEL (reference sequence).

This chain connects TRBV7-2 to TRBJ2-3, with 7 positions matching TRBD2. The ends lost 2 bases at V and 0 bases at J; junction bases unmatched: 5. The CDR3 is 16 amino acids. The germline gives CDR1 SGHTA, CDR2 FQGNSA. CDR3 loop: CASSLFGRTSTDTQYF. The CDR3 DNA is TGTGCCAGCAGCTTATTCGGGAGGACTAGCACAGATACGCAGTATTTT.

In this sample, this clone turned up a few times. The chain carries TRBV6-6 and TRBJ1-3; D call uncertain. CDR3 length: 11 amino acids. Per the germline V gene, CDR1 is MNHNY and CDR2 is SVGAGI (reference sequence). Deletions cut 8 bases from V and 4 bases from J, with 6 bases between. CDR3 DNA: TGTGCCAGCGAGACAGGAAACACCATATATTTT. This encodes CASETGNTIYF.

The chain combines TRBV9 with TRBJ1-2, with 10 bases fitting TRBD1. The CDR3 runs 15 residues. V was clipped by 4 bases and J by 4 bases; unmatched bases: 7. Germline V gene data show CDR1 as SGDLS and CDR2 as YYNGEE. The CDR3 DNA follows: TGTGCCAGCAGCTCCACGACAGGGGGCGCCTATGGCTACACCTTC. Amino acid sequence: CASSSTTGGAYGYTF.

This chain joins TRBV19 and TRBJ2-5; D is unresolved. Per the germline V gene, CDR1 is LNHDA and CDR2 is SQIVND (reference sequence). V was pared by 6 bases and J by 5 bases, with 10 bases between. The CDR3 sequence is 12 residues long. The CDR3 sequence is CASSFPRETQYF. The CDR3 DNA sequence: TGTGCCAGTAGCTTTCCGCGGGAGACCCAGTACTTC. Using reference TRBV19 and TRBJ2-5 for the parts outside the CDR3, the full variable domain is DGGITQSPKYLFRKEGQNVTLSCEQNLNHDAMYWYRQDPGQGLRLIYYSQIVNDFQKGDIAEGYSVSREKKESFPLTVTSAQKNPTAFYLCASSFPRETQYFGPGTRLLVL.

This rearrangement joins TRBV20-1 to TRBJ1-6, with D hard to call. The germline V and J ends were trimmed by 3 bases and 4 bases, with 19 bases remaining between them. Germline V gene sequence: CDR1 DFQATT, CDR2 SNEGSKA (reference sequence). The CDR3 spans 17 residues. CDR3: CSASQDPYGLYNSPLHF. CDR3 DNA sequence: TGCAGTGCTAGTCAGGACCCCTATGGACTATATAATTCACCCCTCCACTTT.

J is TRBJ1-6 and V is TRBV9, with TRBD1 identical over 8 bases. Per the germline V gene, CDR1 is SGDLS and CDR2 is YYNGEE. V gave up 3 bases and J gave up 10 bases; unmatched junction bases: 6. The CDR3 is made up of 14 amino acids. CDR3 nucleotides: TGTGCCAGCAGCGCACAGGGGGGACAGTCACCCCTCCACTTT. This encodes CASSAQGGQSPLHF.

V usage is TRBV28 and J usage is TRBJ1-2, with 11 bases lining up with TRBD1. This CDR3 comprises 15 residues. Germline lookup yields CDR1 MDHEN and CDR2 SYDVKM. The ends lost 6 bases at V and 7 bases at J; junction bases unmatched: 10. The CDR3 nucleotides are TGTGCCAGCAGACGGACGGACAGGGGGCTCGTTGGCTACACCTTC. It translates to CASRRTDRGLVGYTF.

This sequence joins TRBV28 and TRBJ2-7; maybe TRBD2 (5 bases). CDR3 length equals 16 residues. Germline assignment: CDR1 MDHEN and CDR2 SYDVKM. Trimming removed 6 bases at V and 4 bases at J, with 22 bases between. CDR3 protein: CASSPSEEDGRYEQYF. Written as DNA, the CDR3 is TGTGCCAGCAGCCCCTCTGAGGAGGACGGCCGGTACGAGCAGTACTTC.

The J gene is TRBJ2-7, the V gene TRBV30; 10 bases line up with TRBD2. There are 16 residues in the CDR3. Germline V gives CDR1 GTSNPN, CDR2 SVGIG (reference sequence). V dropped 0 bases and J dropped 6; count of bases not matched to a gene: 11. As DNA, the CDR3 is TGTGCCTGGAGTGTACGACCTAGCGGGAGTTTTGGCGAGCAGTACTTC. Amino acids: CAWSVRPSGSFGEQYF.

This clone appeared a few times. The chain uses TRBV5-1 and TRBJ2-7; 7 bases are shared with TRBD2. The V and J ends lost 1 base and 5 bases, in that order; junction bases with no gene match: 3. Germline CDR1 is SGHRS and CDR2 is YFSETQ. The CDR3 spans 13 residues. CDR3 protein: CASSLPGRDEQYF. CDR3 DNA: TGCGCCAGCAGCTTGCCGGGGAGGGACGAGCAGTACTTC.

The chain combines TRBV27 with TRBJ2-7; 11 nucleotides agree with TRBD2. The V gene's germline CDR1 is MNHEY and CDR2 SMNVEV (reference sequence). With V trimmed by 6 bases and J by 5 bases, 9 bases remained unmatched. This CDR3 comprises 15 residues. The CDR3 loop reads CASRPGLAGVHEQYF. The CDR3 DNA reads TGTGCCAGCAGACCCGGACTAGCGGGCGTCCACGAGCAGTACTTC.

The V gene is TRBV3-1 (or the pseudogene TRBV3-2), the J gene TRBJ2-5; TRBD1 agrees at 7 bases. CDR3 length: 18 residues. Losses at the gene ends were 1 base for V and 3 bases for J; bases not matched to a gene: 14. Per the germline V gene, CDR1 is LGHDT and CDR2 is YNNKEL (reference sequence). The CDR3 region has the DNA TGTGCCAGCAGCCAAGGGTTTTATCGAGACAGGGAAGAAGAGACCCAGTACTTC. Amino acids: CASSQGFYRDREEETQYF.

The chain recombines TRBV5-6 with TRBJ2-7; unclear D gene. This CDR3 has 13 amino acids. V lost 0 bases, J lost 1 base, and 5 bases lay in between. The germline V gene has CDR1 SGHDT and CDR2 YYEEEE. In DNA, the CDR3 is TGTGCCAGCAGCTTGGTTACATCCTACGAGCAGTACTTC. It codes for CASSLVTSYEQYF.

The J gene is TRBJ1-2, the V gene TRBV9; D unclear. CDR3 length equals 15 residues. The germline V gene encodes CDR1 SGDLS and CDR2 YYNGEE. V was shortened by 4 bases and J by 0 bases, with 13 bases between the two germline ends. The CDR3 nucleotides are TGTGCCAGCAGCCTAGCACAATACGCTAACTATGGCTACACCTTC. Residues: CASSLAQYANYGYTF.

The V call is TRBV5-1, the J call TRBJ2-1; 11 nucleotides align to TRBD2. V lost 5 bases, J lost 5 bases, and 3 bases stayed unmatched. The CDR3 contains 14 residues. Germline CDR1 SGHRS, CDR2 YFSETQ. CDR3 amino acids: CASRGLAENNEQFF. CDR3 nucleotide sequence: TGCGCCAGCAGGGGACTAGCGGAAAACAATGAGCAGTTCTTC.

V is TRBV2 and J is TRBJ1-5; the match to TRBD1 covers 9 bases. V gave up 0 bases and J gave up 6 bases; unmatched junction bases: 6. Germline CDR1 and CDR2: SNHLY and FYNNEI. The CDR3 length is 16 residues. The CDR3 loop reads CASSEAGTGRIQPQHF. DNA of the CDR3: TGTGCCAGCAGTGAAGCCGGGACAGGGAGGATTCAGCCCCAGCATTTT.

This clone showed up just a few times. The chain carries TRBV2 and TRBJ1-2, with TRBD1 identical over 10 bases. Germline values: CDR1 SNHLY, CDR2 FYNNEI. The CDR3 runs to 14 residues. J lost 6 bases, V lost 4 bases, and 5 bases had no gene match. CDR3 nucleotide sequence: TGTGCCAGCAGTGTGACAGGGGGCTTGAATGGCTACACCTTC. Protein: CASSVTGGLNGYTF.

V usage is TRBV4-3 and J usage is TRBJ1-4; 7 nucleotides line up with TRBD1. The ends lost 1 base at V and 7 bases at J; junction bases unmatched: 3. The CDR3 is made up of 14 amino acids. Germline lookup yields CDR1 LGHNA and CDR2 YSLEER. This CDR3 reads CASSQGQGVEKLFF. CDR3 sequence (DNA): TGCGCCAGCAGCCAAGGACAGGGAGTTGAAAAACTGTTTTTT.